This TCR beta chain derives from a study of blood T cell repertoires in COVID-19. Study-wide context: COVID-19 samples collected from the United States, Italy and Spain covered acute and convalescent phases.

Germline loops: CDR1 SGHTA, CDR2 FQGTGA. CDR3 length equals 15 residues. V lost 1 base and J lost 2, with 9 bases in between. Patients at the Seattle site were enrolled during active infection and followed longitudinally. Source study methods: It was from reference gene primer amplification that nucleated cell counts were estimated. Only in-frame clones appear in the TCRdb table, and some are missing; sequencing was by immunoSEQ multiplex PCR. V, J and clone size derive from that table, while D and trimming were established from the DNA sequence. The sample contains a few hundred thousand clones, roughly 88% of which appear only once.

The sample was peripheral blood. The TCR originated in a woman between 25 and 40 years old with COVID-19, enrolled during active disease. The chain employs TRBV7-3 and TRBJ2-1; no definite D call. CDR3 sequence (DNA): TGTGCCAGCAGCTTAAGTCTAGTGGCCTACAATGAGCAGTTCTTC. Protein: CASSLSLVAYNEQFF.